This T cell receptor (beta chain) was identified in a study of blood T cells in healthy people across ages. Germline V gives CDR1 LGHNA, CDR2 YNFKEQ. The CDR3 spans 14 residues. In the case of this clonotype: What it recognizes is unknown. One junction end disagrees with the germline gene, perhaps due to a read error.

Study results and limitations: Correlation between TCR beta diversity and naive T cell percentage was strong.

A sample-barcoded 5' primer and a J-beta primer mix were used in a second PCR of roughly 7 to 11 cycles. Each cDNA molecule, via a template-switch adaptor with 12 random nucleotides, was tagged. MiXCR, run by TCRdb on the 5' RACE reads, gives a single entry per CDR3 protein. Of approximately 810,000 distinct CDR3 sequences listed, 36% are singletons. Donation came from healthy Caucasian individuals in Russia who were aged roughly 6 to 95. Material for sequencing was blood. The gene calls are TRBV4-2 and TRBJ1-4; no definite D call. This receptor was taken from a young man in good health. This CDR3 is CASSQGSFQEKLFF. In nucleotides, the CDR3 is TGTGCCAGCAGCCAAGGGTCCTTCCAGGAAAAGCTGTTTTTT.